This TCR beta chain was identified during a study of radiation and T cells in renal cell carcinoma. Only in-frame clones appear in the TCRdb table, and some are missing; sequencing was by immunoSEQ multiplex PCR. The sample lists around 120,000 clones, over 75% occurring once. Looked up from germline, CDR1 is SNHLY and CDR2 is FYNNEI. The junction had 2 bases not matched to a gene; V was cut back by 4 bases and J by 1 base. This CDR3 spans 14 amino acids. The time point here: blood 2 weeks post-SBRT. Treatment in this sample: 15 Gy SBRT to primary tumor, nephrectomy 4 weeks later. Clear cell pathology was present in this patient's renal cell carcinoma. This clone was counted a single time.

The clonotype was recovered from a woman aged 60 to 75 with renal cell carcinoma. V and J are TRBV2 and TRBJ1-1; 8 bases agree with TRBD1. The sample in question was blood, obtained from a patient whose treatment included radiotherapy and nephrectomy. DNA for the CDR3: TGTGCCAGCAGTGTAGGACAGGGGAACACTGAAGCTTTCTTT. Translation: CASSVGQGNTEAFF.